The entry below gives a single T cell receptor beta chain sequence along with its context. The antigen remains undetermined. The data derive from a study of beta chain features in type 1 diabetes. The CDR3 sequence is 16 residues long. The J segment lost 1 base and the V segment lost 1 base, leaving 4 bases of the junction unmatched. Germline assignment: CDR1 SGHVS and CDR2 FNYEAQ. Whole-study findings and limits: Moderate yet significant TCRB CDR3 shortening was seen in Type 1 diabetes patients in all four CD4+ subsets.

All of the isolated RNA was reverse transcribed, so expressed TCRB transcripts were sequenced. Data came from immunoSEQ multiplex PCR; TCRdb stores just in-frame clones and leaves some out. The repertoire consists of around 250,000 clones, with approximately 15% occurring once and the leading ten covering about 0.02%. The sequenced sample consisted of naive CD4+ T cells from blood. The sequence was collected from a man in his thirties or forties with type 1 diabetes. The chain couples TRBV7-6 to TRBJ2-3; 8 bases line up with TRBD2. Written as DNA, the CDR3 is TGTGCCAGCAGCTTAGTCGGGGGGGCAGGCACAGATACGCAGTATTTT. It translates to CASSLVGGAGTDTQYF.